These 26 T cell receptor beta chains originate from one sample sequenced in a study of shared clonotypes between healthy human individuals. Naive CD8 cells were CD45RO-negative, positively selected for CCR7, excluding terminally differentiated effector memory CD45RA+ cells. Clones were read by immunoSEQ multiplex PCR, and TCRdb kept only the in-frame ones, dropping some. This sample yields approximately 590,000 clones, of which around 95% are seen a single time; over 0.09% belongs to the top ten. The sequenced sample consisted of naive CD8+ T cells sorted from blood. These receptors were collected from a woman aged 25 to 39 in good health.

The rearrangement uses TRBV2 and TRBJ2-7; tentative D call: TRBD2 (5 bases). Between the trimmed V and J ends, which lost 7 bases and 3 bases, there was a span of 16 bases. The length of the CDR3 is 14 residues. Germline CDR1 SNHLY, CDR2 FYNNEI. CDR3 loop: CASTRARRYYEQYF. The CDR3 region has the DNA TGTGCCAGCACCCGGGCAAGGAGGTACTACGAGCAGTACTTC.

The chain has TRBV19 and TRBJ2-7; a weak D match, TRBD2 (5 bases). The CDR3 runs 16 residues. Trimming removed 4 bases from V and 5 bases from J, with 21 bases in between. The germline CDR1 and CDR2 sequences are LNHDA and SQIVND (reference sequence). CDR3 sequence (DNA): TGTGCCAGTAGTAATTTCGGGGTGAAACCGATAGACGAGCAGTACTTC. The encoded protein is CASSNFGVKPIDEQYF.

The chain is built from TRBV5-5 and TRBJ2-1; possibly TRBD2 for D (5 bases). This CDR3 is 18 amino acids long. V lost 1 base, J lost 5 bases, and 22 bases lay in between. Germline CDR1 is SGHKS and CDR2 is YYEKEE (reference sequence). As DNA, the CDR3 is TGTGCCAGCAGCTTGTCTCGAGGGTCTAGGATGTGGGACAATGAGCAGTTCTTC. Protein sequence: CASSLSRGSRMWDNEQFF.

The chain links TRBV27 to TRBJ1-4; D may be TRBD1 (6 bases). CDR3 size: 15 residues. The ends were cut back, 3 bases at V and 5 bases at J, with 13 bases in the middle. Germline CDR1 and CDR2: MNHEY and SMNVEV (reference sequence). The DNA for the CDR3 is TGTGCCAGCAGTTTTAGCTGGGGGGCAAATGAAAAACTGTTTTTT. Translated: CASSFSWGANEKLFF. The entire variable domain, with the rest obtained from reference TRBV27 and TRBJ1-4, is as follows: EAQVTQNPRYLITVTGKKLTVTCSQNMNHEYMSWYRQDPGLGLRQIYYSMNVEVTDKGDVPEGYKVSRKEKRNFPLILESPSPNQTSLYFCASSFSWGANEKLFFGSGTQLSVL.

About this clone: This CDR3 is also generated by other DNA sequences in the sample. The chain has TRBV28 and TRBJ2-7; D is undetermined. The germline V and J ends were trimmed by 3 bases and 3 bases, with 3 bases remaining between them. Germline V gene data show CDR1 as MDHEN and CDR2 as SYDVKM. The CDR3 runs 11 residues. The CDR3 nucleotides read TGTGCCAGCAGTTTTCGCTACGAGCAGTACTTC. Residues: CASSFRYEQYF.

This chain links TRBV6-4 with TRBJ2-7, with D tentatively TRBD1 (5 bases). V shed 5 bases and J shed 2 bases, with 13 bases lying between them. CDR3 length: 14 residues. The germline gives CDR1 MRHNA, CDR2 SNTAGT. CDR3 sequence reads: CASSTFDSPYEQYF. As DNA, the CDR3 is TGTGCCAGCAGTACCTTCGACAGTCCCTACGAGCAGTACTTC.

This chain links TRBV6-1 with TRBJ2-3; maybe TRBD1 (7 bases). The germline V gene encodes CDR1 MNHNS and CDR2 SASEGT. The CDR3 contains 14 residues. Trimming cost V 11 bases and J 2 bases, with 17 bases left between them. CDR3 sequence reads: CAGGTATLTDTQYF. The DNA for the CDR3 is TGTGCCGGGGGGACAGCGACCCTCACAGATACGCAGTATTTT.

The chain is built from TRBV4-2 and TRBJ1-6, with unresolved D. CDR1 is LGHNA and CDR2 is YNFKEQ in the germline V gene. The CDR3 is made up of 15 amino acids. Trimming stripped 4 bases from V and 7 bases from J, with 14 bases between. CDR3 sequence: CASSPDRGPNSPLHF. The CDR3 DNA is TGTGCCAGCAGCCCTGACCGAGGGCCCAATTCACCCCTCCACTTT.

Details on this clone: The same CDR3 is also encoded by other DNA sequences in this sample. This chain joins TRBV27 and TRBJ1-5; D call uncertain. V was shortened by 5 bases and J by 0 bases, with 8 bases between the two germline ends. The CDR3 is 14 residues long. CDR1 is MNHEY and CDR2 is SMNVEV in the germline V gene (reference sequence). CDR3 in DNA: TGTGCCAGCAGTCTTCGGGATAGCAATCAGCCCCAGCATTTT. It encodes CASSLRDSNQPQHF.

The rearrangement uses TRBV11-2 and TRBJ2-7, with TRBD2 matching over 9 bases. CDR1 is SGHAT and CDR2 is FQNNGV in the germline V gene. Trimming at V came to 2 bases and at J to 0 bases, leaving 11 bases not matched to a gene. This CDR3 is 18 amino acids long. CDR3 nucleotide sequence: TGTGCCAGCAGCTTACGGCGGGAGGGCGGCGGGAGCTCCTACGAGCAGTACTTC. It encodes CASSLRREGGGSSYEQYF.

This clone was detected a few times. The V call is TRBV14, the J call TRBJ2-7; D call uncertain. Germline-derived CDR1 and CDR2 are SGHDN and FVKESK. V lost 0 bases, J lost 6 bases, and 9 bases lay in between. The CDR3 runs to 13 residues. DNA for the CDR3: TGTGCCAGCAGCCAAGAGAAACGGTCCGAGCAGTACTTC. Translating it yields CASSQEKRSEQYF. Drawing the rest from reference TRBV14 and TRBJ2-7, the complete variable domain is EAGVTQFPSHSVIEKGQTVTLRCDPISGHDNLYWYRRVMGKEIKFLLHFVKESKQDESGMPNNRFLAERTGGTYSTLKVQPAELEDSGVYFCASSQEKRSEQYFGPGTRLTVT.

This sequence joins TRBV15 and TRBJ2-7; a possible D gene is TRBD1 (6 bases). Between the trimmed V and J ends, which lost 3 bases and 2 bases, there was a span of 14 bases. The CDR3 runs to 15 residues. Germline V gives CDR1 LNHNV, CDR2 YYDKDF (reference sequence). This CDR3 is CATSRTHRDTYEQYF. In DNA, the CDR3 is TGTGCCACCAGCAGGACCCACAGGGATACCTACGAGCAGTACTTC.

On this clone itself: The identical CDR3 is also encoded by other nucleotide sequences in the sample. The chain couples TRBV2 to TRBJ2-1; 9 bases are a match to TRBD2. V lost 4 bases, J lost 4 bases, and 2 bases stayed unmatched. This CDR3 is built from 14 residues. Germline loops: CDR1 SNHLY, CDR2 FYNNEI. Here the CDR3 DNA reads TGTGCCAGCAGTGGGACTAGCGCTTACAATGAGCAGTTCTTC. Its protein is CASSGTSAYNEQFF.

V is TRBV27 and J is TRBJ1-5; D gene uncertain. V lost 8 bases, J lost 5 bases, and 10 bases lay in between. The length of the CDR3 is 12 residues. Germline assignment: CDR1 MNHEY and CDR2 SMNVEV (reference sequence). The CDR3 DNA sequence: TGTGCCAGCGGGGTTTACGATCAGCCCCAGCATTTT. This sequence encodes CASGVYDQPQHF.

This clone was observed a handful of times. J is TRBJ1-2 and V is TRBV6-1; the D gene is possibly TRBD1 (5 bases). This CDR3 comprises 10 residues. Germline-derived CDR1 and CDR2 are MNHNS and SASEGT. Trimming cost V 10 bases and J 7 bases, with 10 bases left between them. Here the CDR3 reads CATWGLGYTF. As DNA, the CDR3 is TGTGCCACCTGGGGCCTTGGCTACACCTTC.

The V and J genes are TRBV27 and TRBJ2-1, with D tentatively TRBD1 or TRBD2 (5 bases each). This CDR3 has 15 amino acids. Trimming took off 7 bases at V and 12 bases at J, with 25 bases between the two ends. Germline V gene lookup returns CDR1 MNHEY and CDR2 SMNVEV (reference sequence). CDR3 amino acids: CASTNGEGRAEGQFF. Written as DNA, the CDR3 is TGTGCCAGCACTAACGGTGAGGGGCGGGCCGAGGGGCAGTTCTTC.

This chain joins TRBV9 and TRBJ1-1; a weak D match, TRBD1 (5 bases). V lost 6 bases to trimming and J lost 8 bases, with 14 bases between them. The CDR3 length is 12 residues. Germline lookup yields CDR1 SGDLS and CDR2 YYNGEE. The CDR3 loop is CASTDLGGEAFF. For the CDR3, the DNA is TGTGCCAGCACCGACCTGGGGGGGGAAGCTTTCTTT. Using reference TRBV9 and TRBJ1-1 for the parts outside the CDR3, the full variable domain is DSGVTQTPKHLITATGQRVTLRCSPRSGDLSVYWYQQSLDQGLQFLIQYYNGEERAKGNILERFSAQQFPDLHSELNLSSLELGDSALYFCASTDLGGEAFFGQGTRLTVV.

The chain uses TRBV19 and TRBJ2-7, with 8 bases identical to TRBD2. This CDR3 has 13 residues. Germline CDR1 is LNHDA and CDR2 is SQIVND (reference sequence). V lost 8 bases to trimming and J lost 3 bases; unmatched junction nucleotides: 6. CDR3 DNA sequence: TGTGCCAGTGCGGGAGGAGTCCGCTACGAGCAGTACTTC. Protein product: CASAGGVRYEQYF.

The CDR3 DNA reads as TGTGCCAGCAGCATCTCCTACGAGCAGTACTTC. Amino acids: CASSISYEQYF. This chain joins TRBV5-5 and TRBJ2-7; the D is unclear. V lost 4 bases, J lost 0 bases, and 2 bases lay in between. This CDR3 spans 11 amino acids. CDR1 and CDR2 (germline): SGHKS, YYEKEE (reference sequence). The variable domain in full, with the rest retrieved from reference TRBV5-5 and TRBJ2-7, is DAGVTQSPTHLIKTRGQQVTLRCSPISGHKSVSWYQQVLGQGPQFIFQYYEKEERGRGNFPDRFSARQFPNYSSELNVNALLLGDSALYLCASSISYEQYFGPGTRLTVT.

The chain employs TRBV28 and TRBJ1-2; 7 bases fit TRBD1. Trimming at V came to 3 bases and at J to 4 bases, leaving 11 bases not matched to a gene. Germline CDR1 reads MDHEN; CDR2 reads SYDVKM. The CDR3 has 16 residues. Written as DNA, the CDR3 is TGTGCCAGCAGTTTTGGAGGGGGCGCCCCTCTCTATGGCTACACCTTC. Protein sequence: CASSFGGGAPLYGYTF.

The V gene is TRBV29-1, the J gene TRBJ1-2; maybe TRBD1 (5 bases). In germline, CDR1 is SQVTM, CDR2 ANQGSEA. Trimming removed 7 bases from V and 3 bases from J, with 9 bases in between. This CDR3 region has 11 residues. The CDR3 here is CSARVDYGYTF. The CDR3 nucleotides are TGCAGCGCCAGGGTGGACTATGGCTACACCTTC.

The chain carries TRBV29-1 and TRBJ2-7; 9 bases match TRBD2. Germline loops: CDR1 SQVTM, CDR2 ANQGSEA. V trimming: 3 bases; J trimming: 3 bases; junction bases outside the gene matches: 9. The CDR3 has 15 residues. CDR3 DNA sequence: TGCAGCGTTGATGGCCTAGCGGGATGGGGCTACGAGCAGTACTTC. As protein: CSVDGLAGWGYEQYF.

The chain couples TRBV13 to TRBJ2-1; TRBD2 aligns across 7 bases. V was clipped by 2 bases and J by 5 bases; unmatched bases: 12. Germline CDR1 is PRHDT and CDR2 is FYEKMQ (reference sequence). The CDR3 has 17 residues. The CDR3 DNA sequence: TGTGCCAGCAGCTTACCGCACCCTAGCGGAGTGGACAATGAGCAGTTCTTC. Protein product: CASSLPHPSGVDNEQFF.

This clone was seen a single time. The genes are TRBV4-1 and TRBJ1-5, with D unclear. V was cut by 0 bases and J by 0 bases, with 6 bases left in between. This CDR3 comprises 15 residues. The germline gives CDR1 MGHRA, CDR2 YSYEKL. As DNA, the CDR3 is TGCGCCAGCAGCCAAGAACAGTTTAGCAATCAGCCCCAGCATTTT. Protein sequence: CASSQEQFSNQPQHF.

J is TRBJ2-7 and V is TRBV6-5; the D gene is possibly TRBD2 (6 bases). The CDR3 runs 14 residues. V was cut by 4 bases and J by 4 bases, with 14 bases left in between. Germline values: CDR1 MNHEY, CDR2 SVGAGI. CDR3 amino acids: CASSLADPNYEQYF. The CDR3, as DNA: TGTGCCAGCAGTTTAGCGGACCCAAATTACGAGCAGTACTTC.

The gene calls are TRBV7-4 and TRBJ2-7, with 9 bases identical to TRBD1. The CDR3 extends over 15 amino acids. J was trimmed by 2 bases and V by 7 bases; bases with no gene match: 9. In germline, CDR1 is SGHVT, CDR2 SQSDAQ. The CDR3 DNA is TGTGCCAGCACCGGCGGGACAGGGCTTACCTACGAGCAGTACTTC. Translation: CASTGGTGLTYEQYF. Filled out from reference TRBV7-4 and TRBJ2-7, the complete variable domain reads GAGVSQSPRYKVAKRGRDVALRCDSISGHVTLYWYRQTLGQGSEVLTYSQSDAQRDKSGRPSGRFSAERPERSVSTLKIQRTEQGDSAVYLCASTGGTGLTYEQYFGPGTRLTVT.